The present T cell receptor (beta chain) was sequenced within a study of OX40 agonist ivuxolimab in advanced cancers. On the study more broadly: Three dose-escalation patients had partial responses: one with hepatocellular carcinoma and two with cutaneous melanoma. General observations from the study: Average numbers of expanded clones were greater in CD8+ T cells than in CD4+.

The timepoints at which blood was sampled were baseline, cycle 4 day 1, and cycle 7 day 1. Germline V gives CDR1 MNHNS, CDR2 SASEGT. V dropped 2 bases and J dropped 5; count of bases not matched to a gene: 9. The CDR3 length is 16 residues. As regards this clone: Its antigen remains unknown.

The table came from immunoSEQ multiplex PCR; TCRdb's copy has only in-frame clones and leaves some out. This sample has over 100,000 clones, with just under 95% found just once. The sample was CD4+ or CD8+ T cells sorted from blood, taken in a trial of the OX40 agonist ivuxolimab. The J gene is TRBJ2-7, the V gene TRBV6-1, with 10 bases matching TRBD2. The sequence was obtained from an adult with an advanced solid tumor such as melanoma, head and neck, liver or kidney cancer. In nucleotides, the CDR3 is TGTGCCAGCAGTGAAAAGGCTAGCGGGAGCTTCCACGAGCAGTACTTC. Translating it yields CASSEKASGSFHEQYF.